This TCR beta chain was recorded in a study of T cells in women clearing cervical HPV infection. Across the study: Cases' blood sampling followed lesion detection by median approximately 140 days (90 to 200).

Profiled with immunoSEQ multiplex PCR; TCRdb holds only in-frame clones, not every one. The table lists some 37,000 clones. Worth noting for this clone: The read terminates 3 residues before the CDR3 end, so the remaining end is supplied by the germline J gene.

Trimming at V came to 5 bases and at J to 8 bases, leaving 6 bases not matched to a gene. The germline V gene encodes CDR1 LNHDA and CDR2 SQIVND (reference sequence). The CDR3 length is 16 residues. The sequence came from a woman between 18 and 70 years old with a cervical HPV16 infection that either progressed to CIN3+ or cleared (not recorded which). V and J are TRBV19 and TRBJ2-1; 16 bases align to TRBD2. The source material was blood buffy coat. Incomplete CDR3 DNA: TGTGCCAGTAGTCAGGGACTAGCGGGGGGGCGGTATGAG. Translation: CASSQGLAGGRYE. The full CDR3 is CASSQGLAGGRYEQFF.